This entry is about one T cell receptor beta chain. Its antigen remains unknown. This record belongs to a study of T cell repertoires in cytomegalovirus infection. Study-level points and caveats: HLA-C-restricted CMV clonotypes gave the most frequent clonotype in two of eight donors.

CDR3 length: 14 amino acids. CDR1 and CDR2 from the germline V gene are MNHNY and SVGAGI (reference sequence). The V segment lost 2 bases and the J segment 2 bases; nucleotides outside the gene matches: 1. Each CDR3 protein gets one entry after TCRdb re-called the reads with MiXCR. This table has about 900,000 distinct CDR3 sequences, approximately 31% appearing once. The J gene is TRBJ2-3, the V gene TRBV6-6; 7 nucleotides agree with TRBD1. The sequence derives from a human donor in good health (CMV status not recorded). Some clones in this sample may be carry-over from other donors' samples. This material consisted of cultured CD8+ T cells from PBMCs, taken from culture after CMV antigen stimulation. In DNA form, the CDR3 reads TGTGCCAGCAGTTACGACAGGGCCACAGATACGCAGTATTTT. Translating it yields CASSYDRATDTQYF.